This entry describes one T cell receptor (beta chain). Patients picked for sequencing had shown CD8+CD57+ cell expansion detected by flow cytometry. Genomic DNA templated the TCR beta VDJ and CDR3 profiling. TCRdb re-derived calls from the reads in MiXCR, one entry per CDR3 protein. Here the sample spans some 170,000 distinct CDR3 sequences, 71% being singletons. The source of the sample is a study of CD8+CD57+ T cells in acquired aplastic anemia. CDR1 and CDR2 from the germline V gene are SQVTM and ANQGSEA. This CDR3 is 13 amino acids long. V was pared by 7 bases and J by 1 base, with 13 bases between.

The specimen sequenced was sorted CD4+, CD8+, or CD8+CD57+ T cells (not recorded which) from PBMCs. V usage is TRBV29-1 and J usage is TRBJ1-1; D unresolved. This sequence originates from a human donor with aplastic anemia. The CDR3 bases are TGCAGCGCCCTAGACCTGGGGAACACTGAAGCTTTCTTT. Its protein product is CSALDLGNTEAFF.